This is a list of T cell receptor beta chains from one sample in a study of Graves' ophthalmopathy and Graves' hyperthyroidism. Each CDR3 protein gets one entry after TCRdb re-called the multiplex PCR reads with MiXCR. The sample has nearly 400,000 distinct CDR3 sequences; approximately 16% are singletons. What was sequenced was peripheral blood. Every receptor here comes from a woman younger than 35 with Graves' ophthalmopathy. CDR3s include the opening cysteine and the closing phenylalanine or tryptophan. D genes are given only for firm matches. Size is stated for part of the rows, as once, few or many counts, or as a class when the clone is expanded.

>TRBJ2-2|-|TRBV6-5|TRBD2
TGTGCCAGCAGTTACATCCTAGCGGGGAACACCGGGGAGCTGTTTTTT
CASSYILAGNTGELFF
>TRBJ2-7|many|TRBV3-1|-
TGTGCCAGCAGCCAAGGGACAGCTGCCTACGAGCAGTACTTC
CASSQGTAAYEQYF
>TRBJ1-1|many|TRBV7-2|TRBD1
TGTGCCAGCAGCTTGTGGACAGGGAAGAACACTGAAGCTTTCTTT
CASSLWTGKNTEAFF
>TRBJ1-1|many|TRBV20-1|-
TGCAGTGCTAGAGTAAGCATCAGGATCACTGAAGCTTTCTTT
CSARVSIRITEAFF
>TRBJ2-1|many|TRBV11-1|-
TGTGCCAGCAGCTTAGAAGGGGGAGGTAGGTCCTACAATGAGCAGTTCTTC
CASSLEGGGRSYNEQFF
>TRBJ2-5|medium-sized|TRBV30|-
TGTGCCTGGAGTGTGGGAGCGGGTATCCGAGAGACCCAGTACTTC
CAWSVGAGIRETQYF
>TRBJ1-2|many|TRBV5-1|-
TGTGCCAGCAGTTTTGGCTATGGCTACACCTTC
CASSFGYGYTF
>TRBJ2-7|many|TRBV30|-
TGTGCCTGGACTCGATGGGAGGGGGCCTCCTACGAGCAGTACTTC
CAWTRWEGASYEQYF
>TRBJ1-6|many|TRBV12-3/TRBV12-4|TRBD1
TGTGCCAGCAGTTTTGACAGGGACAATTCACCCCTCCACTTT
CASSFDRDNSPLHF
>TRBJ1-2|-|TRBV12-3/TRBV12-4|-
TGTGCCAGCAGTCGAGCCCCGGTGATGGTGGATGGCTACACCTTC
CASSRAPVMVDGYTF
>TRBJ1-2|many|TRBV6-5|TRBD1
TGTGCCAGCAGTTACAGGACAGGGGGGGATGGCTACACCTTC
CASSYRTGGDGYTF
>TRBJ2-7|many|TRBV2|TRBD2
TGTGCCAGCAGTAGGACGTACACCCCTATAGCGGGAGTTTCCTACGAGCAGTACTTC
CASSRTYTPIAGVSYEQYF
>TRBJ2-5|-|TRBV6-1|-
TGTGCCAGCTATATCGGGGGCTTGGAGACCCAGTACTTC
CASYIGGLETQYF
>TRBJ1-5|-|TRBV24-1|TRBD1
TGTGCCACCAGTGATCGACAGGGGGGTAGTCAGCCCCAGCATTTT
CATSDRQGGSQPQHF
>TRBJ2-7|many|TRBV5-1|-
TGCGCCAGCAGCTTTTCGCGGACAGTTAAGAAGCAAAATCAGCAGTACTTC
CASSFSRTVKKQNQQYF
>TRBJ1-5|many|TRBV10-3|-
TGTGCCATACCTTTAGGGCCGCCCCAGCATTTT
CAIPLGPPQHF
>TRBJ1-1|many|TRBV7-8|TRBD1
TGTGCCAGCAGCCCTGGGACAGGGGGGCCTGAAGCTTTCTTT
CASSPGTGGPEAFF
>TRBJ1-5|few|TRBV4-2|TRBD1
TGTGCCAGCAGCTTATCCGCAGGGGGTCAGCCCCAGCATTTT
CASSLSAGGQPQHF
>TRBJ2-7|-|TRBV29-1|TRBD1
TGCAGCGTTGAGGTCGGGACAGTTGTCTACGAGCAGTACTTC
CSVEVGTVVYEQYF
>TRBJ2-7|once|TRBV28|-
TGTGCCAGCAGTTTAGCAGGGATGGTTGGGGAGCAGTACTTC
CASSLAGMVGEQYF
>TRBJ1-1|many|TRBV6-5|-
TGTGCCAGCAGTTACCCTCTTGCTGAAGCTTTCTTT
CASSYPLAEAFF